The rows below give T cell receptor beta chains drawn from one sample of a study of T cell responses to AZD1222 COVID-19 vaccine. Assay used: immunoSEQ multiplex PCR; TCRdb lists only in-frame clones, some missing. The sample comprises approximately 94,000 clones, around 87% of which are singletons, and roughly 15% rests with the top ten. This material consisted of peripheral blood, taken on day 0 of AZD1222 vaccination. All receptors derive from an adult in good health. Each CDR3 is given with its conserved first and last residue. The D gene is left open where the match is weak. Size is omitted from some rows. Given values are once, few, many or a class for expanded clones.

j_gene	abundance	d_gene	v_gene	CDR3nt	CDR3aa
TRBJ1-2	.	.	TRBV27	TGTGCCAGCAGGAACAACCAGGCGGCCAAATATGGCTACACCTTC	CASRNNQAAKYGYTF
TRBJ1-2	once	.	TRBV5-4	TGTGCCAGCAGGCTCGGGGGTAACTATGGCTACACCTTC	CASRLGGNYGYTF
TRBJ1-5	once	.	TRBV2	TGTGCCAGCAGTAGGGACGGAGGACAGCCCCAGCATTTT	CASSRDGGQPQHF
TRBJ1-1	.	TRBD1	TRBV12-3/TRBV12-4	TGTGCCAGCAGGCTCGGGACAGCCCATGAAGCTTTCTTT	CASRLGTAHEAFF
TRBJ2-5	.	.	TRBV7-9	TGTGCCAGCAGCCTTAGGCCTAGGCGTCTAGCCGGGGCAGAGACCCAGTACTTC	CASSLRPRRLAGAETQYF
TRBJ2-3	.	TRBD2	TRBV4-1	TGCGCCAGCAGCCAAGGTCGGGGGAGGGGCACAGATACGCAGTATTTT	CASSQGRGRGTDTQYF
TRBJ1-5	.	.	TRBV6-2/TRBV6-3	TGTGCCAGCAGTTATGGGGCACGGGATAATCAGCCCCAGCATTTT	CASSYGARDNQPQHF
TRBJ1-2	.	.	TRBV7-2	TGTGCCAGCAGCTTAGGTTTCCAAAACTATGGCTACACCTTC	CASSLGFQNYGYTF
TRBJ1-2	.	.	TRBV19	TGTGCCAGTAGTAATGCAGGGGTAAACTATGGCTACACCTTC	CASSNAGVNYGYTF
TRBJ2-2	.	TRBD2	TRBV6-4	TGTGCCAGCAGTAAAGGGACTAGCGGGAACACCGGGGAGCTGTTTTTT	CASSKGTSGNTGELFF
TRBJ2-2	.	TRBD2	TRBV3-1/TRBV3-2	TGTGCCAGCAGCCTCCGACTAGCGACGAGCACCGGGGAGCTGTTTTTT	CASSLRLATSTGELFF
TRBJ1-5	.	.	TRBV19	TGTGCCAGTAGTATTCCTGTAGGGCAGAATCAGCCCCAGCATTTT	CASSIPVGQNQPQHF
TRBJ2-7	.	TRBD1	TRBV18	TGTGCCAGCTCACCACCGGGGACAGGCGGTAACGAGCAGTACTTC	CASSPPGTGGNEQYF
TRBJ1-4	.	.	TRBV12-3/TRBV12-4	TGTGCCAGCAGTATCCGGCCTGAAAAACTGTTTTTT	CASSIRPEKLFF
TRBJ1-3	.	.	TRBV7-8	TGTGCCAGCAGCTTAGTTTTGGTTAGCAGGCCTACCTCTGGAAACACCATATATTTT	CASSLVLVSRPTSGNTIYF
TRBJ1-2	.	TRBD1	TRBV13	TGTGCCAGCAGCTTAGGGCGACAGGGAGCGAATGGCTACACCTTC	CASSLGRQGANGYTF
TRBJ1-2	.	.	TRBV6-2/TRBV6-3	TGTGCCAGCAGTTACTCGAACGGCTACACCTTC	CASSYSNGYTF
TRBJ2-3	.	TRBD2	TRBV4-3	TGCGCCAGCAGCCCTGCCAGCGGGAGGGTTGCAGATACGCAGTATTTT	CASSPASGRVADTQYF
TRBJ2-7	.	.	TRBV11-2	TGTGCCAGCAGCTTAGGCGGGGCAGGGAGGCGGTCCTACGAGCAGTACTTC	CASSLGGAGRRSYEQYF
TRBJ2-4	.	TRBD1	TRBV2	TGTGCCAGCAGTTATACGGACAGGGGAGAAAACATTCAGTACTTC	CASSYTDRGENIQYF
TRBJ1-4	.	.	TRBV19	TGTGCCAGTAGTATTAAGGATAATGTCTTTCAGGAAAAACTGTTTTTT	CASSIKDNVFQEKLFF
TRBJ2-1	.	TRBD1	TRBV6-2/TRBV6-3	TGTGCCAGCAGCCCCCCCGGGACAGGGGGACAGAGCTCCTACAATGAGCAGTTCTTC	CASSPPGTGGQSSYNEQFF
TRBJ1-2	.	.	TRBV6-4	TGTGCCAGCAGTGACTCGGAGGAGCTGGGGGCTATAGGCTACACCTTC	CASSDSEELGAIGYTF
TRBJ1-2	.	.	TRBV14	TGTGCCAGCAGCCAAGGGTATGGGTCCACCCAAGATGGCTACACCTTC	CASSQGYGSTQDGYTF